What follows is one T cell receptor (beta chain) and its context. The data derive from a study of T cell changes during pregnancy in multiple sclerosis. Clones were sequenced by immunoSEQ multiplex PCR, and TCRdb holds only the in-frame ones, with some missing. Altogether about 70,000 clones are present, roughly 94% being singletons, with the ten largest covering about 0.5%. Germline CDR1 and CDR2: MNHNY and SVGAGI (reference sequence). After removal of 0 bases from V and 5 bases from J, the junction contained 8 bases not matched to a gene. The CDR3 consists of 16 residues. The sample here was peripheral blood, taken in the third trimester of pregnancy. The chain carries TRBV6-6 and TRBJ2-5, with 8 bases that match TRBD2. This receptor was identified in a female donor with multiple sclerosis, enrolled in a pregnancy study. The CDR3 DNA follows: TGTGCCAGCAGTTACTCGCATACCCGGGGGGGGGAGACCCAGTACTTC. Translation: CASSYSHTRGGETQYF.